The source of this TCR beta chain is a study of cytomegalovirus exposure and HLA in healthy donors. About this clone: Its specificity is unknown. The sample contains more than one DNA sequence encoding this CDR3.

The primer mix had 60 Vbeta and 13 Jbeta primers. The data were produced by immunoSEQ multiplex PCR, yet TCRdb's version contains in-frame clones alone and is incomplete. Among some 160,000 clones, roughly 76% were seen once, and the ten largest hold 2% to 2.5%. Study-wide results and caveats: In most subjects, TCR beta sequences reportedly gave accurate predictions of HLA-A and HLA-B alleles.

The sequence came from a male donor in good health and CMV-seronegative. Material: PBMCs.

DNA for the CDR3: TGTGCCAGCAGCTTGGACAGGGATCAGCCCCAGCATTTT. Encoded protein: CASSLDRDQPQHF. The V gene is TRBV7-2, the J gene TRBJ1-5; TRBD1 matches 8 bases. CDR3 length equals 13 residues. Germline V gene sequence: CDR1 SGHTA, CDR2 FQGNSA. With V trimmed by 3 bases and J by 5 bases, 0 bases remained unmatched.